Below, 12 T cell receptor beta chains from the same sample are listed, as sequenced in a study of naive and memory T cell subsets. Ligated cDNA underwent four rounds of PCR with nested alpha and beta constant region primers and SP2. MiXCR was run by TCRdb on the 5' RACE reads, yielding one entry per CDR3 protein. Of roughly 62,000 distinct CDR3 sequences listed, 6.5% to 9% are singletons. A UMI-containing oligonucleotide was joined by 3' ligation to the TCR cDNA template. Source of these receptors: a female donor in good health.

There are many counts of this clonotype. The V gene is TRBV5-1, the J gene TRBJ2-7; TRBD1 agrees at 8 bases. This CDR3 contains 14 residues. Germline CDR1 SGHRS, CDR2 YFSETQ. Germline trimming cut 4 bases from V and 6 bases from J; bases unmatched to any gene: 9. DNA of the CDR3: TGCGCCAGCAGCACGGACAGGGAGCTCCCCGAGCAGTACTTC. This codes for CASSTDRELPEQYF.

This clonotype was detected only a few times. This chain uses TRBV7-6 with TRBJ2-2; 12 bases agree with TRBD2. V gave up 5 bases and J gave up 5 bases; unmatched junction bases: 15. This CDR3 region has 19 residues. Germline-derived CDR1 and CDR2 are SGHVS and FNYEAQ. The DNA for the CDR3 is TGTGCCAGCAGCCGGACCTCTAGCGGGAGGGCCTTTAGTACCGGGGAGCTGTTTTTT. Its protein product is CASSRTSSGRAFSTGELFF.

This clonotype was observed a few times. The CDR3 nucleotides are TGCGCCAGCAGCCCGGGACAGGGTAGCGAGCAGTACTTC. This codes for CASSPGQGSEQYF. V is TRBV5-1 and J is TRBJ2-7; TRBD1 agrees at 9 bases. Trimming at V came to 4 bases and at J to 6 bases, leaving 5 bases not matched to a gene. Per the germline V gene, CDR1 is SGHRS and CDR2 is YFSETQ. This CDR3 region has 13 residues.

This clonotype was detected a few times. The gene calls are TRBV11-2 and TRBJ2-5, with 10 bases identical to TRBD1. Germline V gene sequence: CDR1 SGHAT, CDR2 FQNNGV. The CDR3 has 14 residues. Trimming took 3 bases from V and 5 from J; bases not matched to a gene: 3. The CDR3 sequence is CASSLGQGRETQYF. In DNA form, the CDR3 reads TGTGCCAGCAGCTTGGGACAGGGGCGGGAGACCCAGTACTTC.

J is TRBJ2-7 and V is TRBV28; perhaps D is TRBD1 or TRBD2 (5 bases each). The CDR3 is made up of 15 amino acids. Germline V gives CDR1 MDHEN, CDR2 SYDVKM. Trimming removed 8 bases at V and 4 bases at J, with 21 bases between. CDR3: CASGRWGTQEYEQYF. In DNA form, the CDR3 reads TGTGCCAGCGGCCGTTGGGGGACCCAAGAATACGAGCAGTACTTC.

The CDR3 DNA reads TGTGCCAGCGGCATAGGGATAAGCTCCTACAATGAGCAGTTCTTC. Amino acid sequence: CASGIGISSYNEQFF. This chain links TRBV6-2 or TRBV6-3 with TRBJ2-1; D is unresolved. This CDR3 comprises 15 residues. Germline V gene data show CDR1 as MNHEY and CDR2 as SVGEGT. With 8 bases removed from V and 0 bases from J, the gap between germline ends came to 14 bases.

This clonotype appeared many times. The V call is TRBV5-1, the J call TRBJ1-2; TRBD1 matches at 12 bases. With V trimmed by 6 bases and J by 0 bases, 12 bases remained unmatched. This CDR3 contains 18 residues. The germline V gene encodes CDR1 SGHRS and CDR2 YFSETQ. CDR3 residues: CASTSLGTGGRTNYGYTF. The CDR3 region has the DNA TGCGCCAGCACCTCCCTCGGGACAGGGGGCCGAACTAACTATGGCTACACCTTC.

This sequence joins TRBV7-9 and TRBJ1-1; 8 nucleotides match TRBD1. With 7 bases clipped from V and 6 bases from J, the junction kept 16 bases outside the gene matches. Germline CDR1 SEHNR, CDR2 FQNEAQ (reference sequence). This CDR3 spans 16 amino acids. Written as DNA, the CDR3 is TGTGCCAGCACCCCCCCCACCGGACAGGGAGAATCTGAAGCTTTCTTT. Protein: CASTPPTGQGESEAFF. Using reference TRBV7-9 and TRBJ1-1 for the parts outside the CDR3, the full variable domain is DTGVSQNPRHKITKRGQNVTFRCDPISEHNRLYWYRQTLGQGPEFLTYFQNEAQLEKSRLLSDRFSAERPKGSFSTLEIQRTEQGDSAMYLCASTPPTGQGESEAFFGQGTRLTVV.

The chain uses TRBV7-9 and TRBJ1-3; TRBD1 might be the D (5 bases). Germline V gene lookup returns CDR1 SEHNR and CDR2 FQNEAQ (reference sequence). Trimming removed 5 bases at V and 4 bases at J, with 18 bases between. The CDR3 totals 16 residues. This chain's CDR3 is CASSPGQPKSGNTIYF. CDR3 nucleotide sequence: TGTGCCAGCAGCCCCGGACAACCGAAGTCGGGAAACACCATATATTTT.

The J gene is TRBJ2-2, the V gene TRBV29-1; D uncertain. V gave up 4 bases and J gave up 5 bases, with 14 bases separating them. The CDR3 contains 14 residues. CDR1 is SQVTM and CDR2 is ANQGSEA in the germline V gene. This CDR3 reads CSVGGSRRTGELFF. As DNA, the CDR3 is TGCAGCGTTGGCGGTAGCAGACGTACCGGGGAGCTGTTTTTT.

The chain links TRBV6-6 to TRBJ2-1, with D perhaps matching TRBD1 or TRBD2 (5 bases each). V gave up 10 bases and J gave up 9 bases, with 19 bases separating them. The germline V gene has CDR1 MNHNY and CDR2 SVGAGI (reference sequence). The CDR3 spans 13 residues. In DNA, the CDR3 is TGTGCCACAGGTGTGAGGGGCCCAGGTGAGCAGTTCTTC. It translates to CATGVRGPGEQFF.

This clonotype has a handful of counts. The chain uses TRBV7-3 and TRBJ2-2; D remains unclear. V lost 5 bases, J lost 2 bases, and 9 bases lay in between. The CDR3 totals 14 residues. Looked up from germline, CDR1 is SGHTA and CDR2 is FQGTGA. CDR3 sequence (DNA): TGTGCCAGCAGCCCCCAACGAAACACCGGGGAGCTGTTTTTT. This encodes CASSPQRNTGELFF.